The entry below gives a single TCR beta chain sequence along with its context. The antigen is unknown. The read ends 3 residues shy of where the CDR3 ends; the end is completed using the germline J gene. Germline loops: CDR1 LNHDA, CDR2 SQIVND (reference sequence). V shed 10 bases, J shed 3 bases, and the junction held 9 bases outside the gene matches. This CDR3 is built from 14 residues. This entry comes from a study of T cells in women clearing cervical HPV infection. Study in general: With HLA typing for only a few women, HLA confounding remains possible.

TCRdb's copy holds only in-frame clones and misses some; the assay was immunoSEQ multiplex PCR. The sample holds around 33,000 clones. General study points: Unknown T-cell numbers per sample may underlie the richness differences.

Sequenced input: blood buffy coat. V usage is TRBV19 and J usage is TRBJ1-5, with 7 bases aligning to TRBD1. This sequence originates from a woman between 18 and 75 years old with a cervical HPV16 infection that either progressed to CIN3+ or cleared (not recorded which). The DNA read from the CDR3 is TGTGCCACCATGAACGACAGGGACAATCAGCCC. It is translated as CATMNDRDNQP. The complete CDR3 reads CATMNDRDNQPQHF.